This T cell receptor beta chain was documented in a study of blood T cell repertoires in COVID-19. Overall study: The United States, Italy and Spain provided the acute and convalescent COVID-19 samples.

After removal of 1 base from V and 5 bases from J, the junction contained 7 bases not matched to a gene. The CDR3 is 15 residues long. Germline CDR1 reads SEHNR; CDR2 reads FQNEAQ (reference sequence). The data were produced by immunoSEQ multiplex PCR, yet TCRdb's version contains in-frame clones alone and is incomplete. The sample records 200,000 or so clones, 80% to 85% being singletons. Sequencing was carried out using PBMCs or T cells enriched from blood (not recorded which). The chain uses TRBV7-9 and TRBJ1-2; 7 bases line up with TRBD1. This clonotype originated in a man aged 35 to 55 who had recovered from COVID-19. CDR3 protein: CASSLGWGQIYGYTF. As DNA, the CDR3 is TGTGCCAGCAGCTTAGGCTGGGGACAGATATATGGCTACACCTTC.